The 11 T cell receptor beta chains presented below share a single source sample, sequenced in a study of sequential checkpoint blockade in melanoma. Indicated treatment: randomized to nivolumab then ipilimumab (arm A) or the reverse (arm B). Assay: immunoSEQ multiplex PCR; the TCRdb copy retains only in-frame clones and omits some. The top ten hold around 17% of the sample, which has 15,000 to 20,000 clones, 56% seen once. Sequenced here: CD8+ T cells sorted from blood (inferred from file names), sampled from a patient given nivolumab and ipilimumab in sequence. The source of these receptors is a human donor with melanoma.

This clone showed up just a few times. The chain has TRBV6-5 and TRBJ2-2; perhaps TRBD1 as D (5 bases). The CDR3 is 14 residues long. Trimming cost V 3 bases and J 4 bases, with 9 bases left between them. CDR1 and CDR2 (germline): MNHEY, SVGAGI. CDR3 bases: TGTGCCAGCAGTTATGGAAGGGGCACCGGGGAGCTGTTTTTT. The encoded protein is CASSYGRGTGELFF.

V is TRBV27 and J is TRBJ1-2, with D possibly being TRBD1 (5 bases). This CDR3 region has 16 residues. Germline CDR1 reads MNHEY; CDR2 reads SMNVEV (reference sequence). V lost 6 bases to trimming and J lost 3 bases, with 20 bases between them. CDR3 DNA: TGTGCCAGCAGCCCTTCGGTTGTAGGGGTGTACTATGGCTACACCTTC. Protein product: CASSPSVVGVYYGYTF.

This clone appeared a few times. The chain links TRBV19 to TRBJ2-7; 7 bases fit TRBD2. V lost 11 bases to trimming and J lost 0 bases; unmatched junction nucleotides: 13. Germline values: CDR1 LNHDA, CDR2 SQIVND (reference sequence). The length of the CDR3 is 15 residues. The CDR3 protein is CARPGAGMSSYEQYF. The CDR3 DNA follows: TGTGCCCGGCCTGGAGCGGGGATGAGCTCCTACGAGCAGTACTTC.

This clone was picked up a small number of times. The chain is built from TRBV6-4 and TRBJ1-2, with 8 positions matching TRBD1. Germline V gene data show CDR1 as MRHNA and CDR2 as SNTAGT. CDR3 length equals 12 residues. The V gene end was trimmed by 5 bases and the J gene end by 7 bases; junction bases not matched to a gene: 3. The CDR3 spells CASSQGAGGYTF. The CDR3 DNA follows: TGTGCCAGCAGTCAGGGGGCGGGTGGCTACACCTTC.

V and J are TRBV6-6 and TRBJ1-2, with 8 bases lining up with TRBD1. Unmatched junction bases numbered 8, after V lost 6 bases and J lost 8 bases. The length of the CDR3 is 13 residues. Germline V gene lookup returns CDR1 MNHNY and CDR2 SVGAGI (reference sequence). CDR3 nucleotide sequence: TGTGCCAGCAGCCGACAGGGGATTTACGGCTACACCTTC. Amino acid sequence: CASSRQGIYGYTF.

CDR3: CTSSQDRGTDNQPQHF. For the CDR3, the DNA is TGCACCAGCAGCCAAGATCGGGGGACCGACAATCAGCCCCAGCATTTT. The chain carries TRBV1 and TRBJ1-5. TRBV1 is marked as a pseudogene. The CDR3 is 16 amino acids.

The chain employs TRBV7-9 and TRBJ2-1, with 9 bases matching TRBD1. Unmatched junction bases numbered 10, after V lost 3 bases and J lost 10 bases. The CDR3 contains 15 residues. The germline CDR1 and CDR2 sequences are SEHNR and FQNEAQ (reference sequence). In nucleotides, the CDR3 is TGTGCCAGCAGCTTGGGCGGACAGGGGACGCGAGAGCAGTTCTTC. Residues: CASSLGGQGTREQFF.

The table lists this clone with a few counts. The CDR3 sequence is CASSYGLEARNEQFF. The CDR3 coding sequence is TGTGCCAGCAGTTACGGGCTCGAAGCAAGGAATGAGCAGTTCTTC. The genes are TRBV6-5 and TRBJ2-1; no clear D gene. CDR3 size: 15 residues. In germline, CDR1 is MNHEY, CDR2 SVGAGI. The ends were cut back, 2 bases at V and 7 bases at J, with 15 bases in the middle.

The chain uses TRBV4-1 and TRBJ2-7; possible D gene TRBD2, 5 bases. Trimming removed 1 base from V and 0 bases from J, with 13 bases in between. The CDR3 extends over 16 amino acids. Germline CDR1 MGHRA, CDR2 YSYEKL. The CDR3 loop is CASSQAQRSSSYEQYF. As DNA, the CDR3 is TGCGCCAGCAGCCAAGCGCAGCGGTCTTCCTCCTACGAGCAGTACTTC.

The J gene is TRBJ1-2, the V gene TRBV7-6; D is uncertain. The germline V gene encodes CDR1 SGHVS and CDR2 FNYEAQ. The length of the CDR3 is 15 residues. V lost 1 base and J 3 bases, leaving 12 bases between the germline ends. CDR3 loop: CASSLEARLDYGYTF. The CDR3 nucleotides read TGTGCCAGCAGCTTAGAAGCAAGATTGGACTATGGCTACACCTTC.

J is TRBJ2-3 and V is TRBV15; 7 bases are shared with TRBD2. V trimming: 0 bases; J trimming: 2 bases; junction bases outside the gene matches: 11. CDR1 LNHNV and CDR2 YYDKDF come from the germline V gene (reference sequence). CDR3 size: 18 residues. The CDR3 here is CATSRDASTSGDTDTQYF. CDR3 nucleotide sequence: TGTGCCACCAGCAGAGATGCGTCTACCAGCGGGGACACAGATACGCAGTATTTT.